This T cell receptor beta chain was obtained from a study of identical twins. A template switching step contributed a universal primer site, while unique molecular identifiers were present in the cDNA. TCRdb re-called the 5' RACE reads with MiXCR, one entry per CDR3 protein. The repertoire holds about 920,000 distinct CDR3 sequences, with roughly an eighth as singletons. With regard to this clonotype: Its antigen remains unidentified.

Study-level results: Fewer insertions characterized abundant cord blood beta clonotypes, whereas memory repertoires showed none. Twins' surplus sharing was weaker for beta out-of-frame sequences.

A further study also used this sample, focusing on yellow fever vaccine responses in identical twins.

The clonotype comes from a woman aged 18-30 years in good health. Sequencing was carried out using PBMCs.

The DNA for the CDR3 is TGCGCCAGCAGCTTGGAGCCAGGCTCTGGAAACACCATATATTTT. Protein product: CASSLEPGSGNTIYF. The J gene is TRBJ1-3, the V gene TRBV5-1; D gene ambiguous. This CDR3 spans 15 amino acids. V dropped 0 bases and J dropped 0 bases, with 7 bases sitting between them. Germline V CDR1 and CDR2: SGHRS, YFSETQ.